This T cell receptor (beta chain) was profiled in a study of blood T cell repertoires in COVID-19. Looking at the study overall: Acute-phase and convalescent COVID-19 samples originated in the United States, Italy and Spain. T cells, B-cell-depleted T cells, or PBMCs supplied cDNA or gDNA.

The CDR3 has 16 amino acids. The germline gives CDR1 SNHLY, CDR2 FYNNEI. V dropped 4 bases and J dropped 2; count of bases not matched to a gene: 6. Authors' analysis steps: By means of reference gene primer amplification, nucleated cell counts were estimated. The table came from immunoSEQ multiplex PCR; TCRdb's copy has only in-frame clones and leaves some out. Clone size and V and J calls were adopted from that table, with D and trimming inferred from the DNA. The table includes 70,000 or so clones, 88% detected once. Sequencing was done on a sample of peripheral blood. This chain uses TRBV2 with TRBJ2-2, with TRBD1 matching over 8 bases. The receptor's source is a human donor in a cohort sampled during active COVID-19. For the CDR3, the DNA is TGTGCCAGCAGTGCCTGGACAGGGACAAACACCGGGGAGCTGTTTTTT. Translating gives CASSAWTGTNTGELFF.